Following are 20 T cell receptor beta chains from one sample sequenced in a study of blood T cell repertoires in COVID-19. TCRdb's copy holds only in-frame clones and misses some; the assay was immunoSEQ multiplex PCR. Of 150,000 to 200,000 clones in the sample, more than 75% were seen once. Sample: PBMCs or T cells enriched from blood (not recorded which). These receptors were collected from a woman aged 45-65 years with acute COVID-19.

Here the CDR3 DNA reads TGTGCCAGCGCCAGATTTGAAGCTTTCTTT. It yields the protein CASARFEAFF. The chain has TRBV28 and TRBJ1-1; D remains unclear. CDR1 is MDHEN and CDR2 is SYDVKM in the germline V gene. The V end was cut by 8 bases, the J end by 7 bases, with 8 bases between. This CDR3 region has 10 residues.

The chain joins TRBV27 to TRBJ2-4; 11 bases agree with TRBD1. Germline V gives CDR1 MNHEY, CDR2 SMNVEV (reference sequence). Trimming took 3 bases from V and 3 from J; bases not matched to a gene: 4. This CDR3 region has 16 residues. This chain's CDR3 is CASSFGTGGVKNIQYF. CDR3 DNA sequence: TGTGCCAGCAGTTTCGGGACAGGGGGAGTCAAAAACATTCAGTACTTC.

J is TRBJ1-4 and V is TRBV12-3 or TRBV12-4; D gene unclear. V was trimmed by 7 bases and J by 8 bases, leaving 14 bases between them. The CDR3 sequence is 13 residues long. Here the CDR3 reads CASNRGGGEKLFF. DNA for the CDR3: TGTGCCAGCAATAGAGGAGGCGGGGAAAAACTGTTTTTT.

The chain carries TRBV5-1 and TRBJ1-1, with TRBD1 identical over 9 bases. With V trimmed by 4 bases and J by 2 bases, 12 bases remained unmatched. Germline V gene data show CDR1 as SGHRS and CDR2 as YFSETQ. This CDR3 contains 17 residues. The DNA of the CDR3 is TGCGCCAGCAGCCGCCGGACAGGGGCCCTCTTAAACACTGAAGCTTTCTTT. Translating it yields CASSRRTGALLNTEAFF.

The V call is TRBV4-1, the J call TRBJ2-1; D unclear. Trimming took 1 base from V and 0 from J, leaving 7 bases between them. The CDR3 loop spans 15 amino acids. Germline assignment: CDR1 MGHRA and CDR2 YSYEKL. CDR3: CASSQVTSSYNEQFF. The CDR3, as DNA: TGCGCCAGCAGCCAAGTCACCAGCTCCTACAATGAGCAGTTCTTC.

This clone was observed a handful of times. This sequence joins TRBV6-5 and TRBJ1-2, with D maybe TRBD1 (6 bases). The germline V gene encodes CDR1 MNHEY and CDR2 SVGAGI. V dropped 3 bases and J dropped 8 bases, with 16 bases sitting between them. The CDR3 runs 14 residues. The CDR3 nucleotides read TGTGCCAGCAGTTATTCTTCAGGGGTAGGAGGCTACACCTTC. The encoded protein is CASSYSSGVGGYTF.

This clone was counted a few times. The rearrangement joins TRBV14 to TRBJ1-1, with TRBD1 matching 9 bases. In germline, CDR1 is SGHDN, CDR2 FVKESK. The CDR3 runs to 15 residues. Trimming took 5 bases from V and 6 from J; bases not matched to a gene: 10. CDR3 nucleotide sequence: TGTGCCAGCAGCTCCACCACAGGGGGCAGGGCTGAAGCTTTCTTT. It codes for CASSSTTGGRAEAFF.

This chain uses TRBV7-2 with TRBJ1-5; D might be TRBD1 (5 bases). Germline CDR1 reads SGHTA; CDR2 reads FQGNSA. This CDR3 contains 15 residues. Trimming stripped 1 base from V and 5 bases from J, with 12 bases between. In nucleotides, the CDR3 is TGTGCCAGCAGCTTAGACAGGTTAAATCATCAGCCCCAGCATTTT. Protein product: CASSLDRLNHQPQHF.

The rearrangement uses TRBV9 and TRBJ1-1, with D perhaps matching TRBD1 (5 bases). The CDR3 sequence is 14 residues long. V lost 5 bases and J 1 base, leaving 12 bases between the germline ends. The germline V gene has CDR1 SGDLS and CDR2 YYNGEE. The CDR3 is CASSLTGANTEAFF. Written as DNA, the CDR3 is TGTGCCAGCAGTCTAACTGGGGCGAACACTGAAGCTTTCTTT.

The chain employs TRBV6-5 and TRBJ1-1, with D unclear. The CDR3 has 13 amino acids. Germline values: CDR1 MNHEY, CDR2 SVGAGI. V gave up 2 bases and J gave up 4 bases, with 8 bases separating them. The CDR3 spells CASSYQPGTEAFF. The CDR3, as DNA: TGTGCCAGCAGTTACCAACCCGGCACTGAAGCTTTCTTT.

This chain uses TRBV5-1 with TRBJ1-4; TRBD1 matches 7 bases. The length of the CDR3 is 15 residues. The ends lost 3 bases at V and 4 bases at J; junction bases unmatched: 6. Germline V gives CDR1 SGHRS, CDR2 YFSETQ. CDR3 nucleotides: TGCGCCAGCAGCTCCGGACAGGCCCATAATGAAAAACTGTTTTTT. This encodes CASSSGQAHNEKLFF.

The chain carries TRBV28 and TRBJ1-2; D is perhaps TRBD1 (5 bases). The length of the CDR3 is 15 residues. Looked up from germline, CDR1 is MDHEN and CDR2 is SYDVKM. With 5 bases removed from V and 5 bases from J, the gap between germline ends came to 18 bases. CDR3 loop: CASSQISTGDYGYTF. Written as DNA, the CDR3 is TGTGCCAGCAGTCAAATAAGCACGGGGGATTATGGCTACACCTTC.

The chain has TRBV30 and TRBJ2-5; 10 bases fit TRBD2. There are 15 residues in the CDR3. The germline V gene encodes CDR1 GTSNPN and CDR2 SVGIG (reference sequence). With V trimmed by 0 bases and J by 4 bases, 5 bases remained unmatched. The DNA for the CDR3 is TGTGCCTGGAGTGTAGCACTAGCGGGGTTAGAGACCCAGTACTTC. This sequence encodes CAWSVALAGLETQYF.

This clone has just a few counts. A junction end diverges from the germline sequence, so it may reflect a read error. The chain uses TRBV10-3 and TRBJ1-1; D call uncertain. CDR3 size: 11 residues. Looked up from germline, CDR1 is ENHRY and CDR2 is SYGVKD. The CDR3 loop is CAISTTTTARF. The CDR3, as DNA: TGTGCCATCTCCACTACCACCACGGCACGCTTT.

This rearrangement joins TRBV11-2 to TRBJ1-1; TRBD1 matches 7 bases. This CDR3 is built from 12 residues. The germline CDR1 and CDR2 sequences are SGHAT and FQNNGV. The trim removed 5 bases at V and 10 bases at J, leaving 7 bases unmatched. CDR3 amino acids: CASSPTTGRAFF. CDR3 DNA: TGTGCCAGCAGCCCGACGACAGGGAGAGCTTTCTTT.

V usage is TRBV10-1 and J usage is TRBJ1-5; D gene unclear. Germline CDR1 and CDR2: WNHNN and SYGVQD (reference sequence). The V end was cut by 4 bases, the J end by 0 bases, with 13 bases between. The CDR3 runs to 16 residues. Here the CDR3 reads CASSGPRRYSNQPQHF. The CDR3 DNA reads TGCGCCAGCAGTGGACCGAGGCGTTATAGCAATCAGCCCCAGCATTTT.

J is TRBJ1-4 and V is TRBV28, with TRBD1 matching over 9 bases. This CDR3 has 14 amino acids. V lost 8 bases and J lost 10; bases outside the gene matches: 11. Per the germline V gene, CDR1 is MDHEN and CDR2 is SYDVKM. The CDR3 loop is CASGPGTGYGKLFF. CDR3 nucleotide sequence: TGTGCCAGCGGACCCGGGACAGGGTATGGAAAACTGTTTTTT.

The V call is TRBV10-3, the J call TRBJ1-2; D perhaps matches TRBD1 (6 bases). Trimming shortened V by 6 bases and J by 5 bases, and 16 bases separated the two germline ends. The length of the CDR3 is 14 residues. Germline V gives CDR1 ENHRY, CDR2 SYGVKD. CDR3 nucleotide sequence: TGTGCCATCAGCCGGGACACTCAGGTGTATGGCTACACCTTC. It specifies CAISRDTQVYGYTF.

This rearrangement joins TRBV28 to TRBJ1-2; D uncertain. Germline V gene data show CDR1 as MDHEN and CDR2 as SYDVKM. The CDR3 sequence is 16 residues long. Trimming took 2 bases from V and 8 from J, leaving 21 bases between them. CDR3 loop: CASSLGKAALKRGYTF. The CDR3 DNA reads TGTGCCAGCAGTTTAGGAAAGGCGGCCCTAAAGAGAGGCTACACCTTC.

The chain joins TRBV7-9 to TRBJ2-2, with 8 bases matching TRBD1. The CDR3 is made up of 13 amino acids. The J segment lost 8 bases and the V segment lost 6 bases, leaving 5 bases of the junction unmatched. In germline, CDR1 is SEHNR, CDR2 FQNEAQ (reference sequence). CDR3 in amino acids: CASSLRDRGELFF. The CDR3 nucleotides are TGTGCCAGCAGTCTCCGGGACAGGGGGGAGCTGTTTTTT.